The 19 T cell receptor beta chains below were found in one sample sequenced in a study of beta chain features in type 1 diabetes. The entirety of the isolated RNA underwent reverse transcription, so expressed TCRB transcripts were sequenced. The assay was immunoSEQ multiplex PCR, and TCRdb's table has in-frame clones only and misses some. The sample yields roughly 290,000 clones, approximately 8% seen once. Sequencing input: central memory CD4+ T cells from blood. The receptors here all came from a woman aged 18-29 years in good health.

The chain employs TRBV18 and TRBJ1-6; D not resolved. CDR1 and CDR2 (germline): KGHSH, LQKENI. The CDR3 extends over 13 amino acids. The V end lost 3 bases, the J end lost 3 bases, and 3 bases lay between the germline ends. The CDR3 nucleotides read TGTGCCAGCTCACCCGGCTATAATTCACCCCTCCACTTT. It codes for CASSPGYNSPLHF.

This clone has more than one count but fewer than ten. This rearrangement joins TRBV4-3 to TRBJ2-7; D not certain. Germline V gene lookup returns CDR1 LGHNA and CDR2 YSLEER. This CDR3 contains 15 residues. The germline V and J ends were trimmed by 0 bases and 0 bases, with 9 bases remaining between them. CDR3 bases: TGCGCCAGCAGCCAAGATGACTTTCCCTCCTACGAGCAGTACTTC. Residues: CASSQDDFPSYEQYF.

This clone was recorded many times. The V and J genes are TRBV5-4 and TRBJ1-4; perhaps TRBD1 as D (5 bases). This CDR3 region has 16 residues. The germline V gene encodes CDR1 SGHNT and CDR2 YYREEE (reference sequence). The V gene lost 2 bases and the J gene lost 6 bases, with 17 bases spanning the gap. CDR3 in DNA: TGTGCCAGCAGCTTCGGCGGGGCGGGAGAGGATGAAAAACTGTTTTTT. Translated, it gives CASSFGGAGEDEKLFF.

This clone was detected only a few times. This chain connects TRBV14 to TRBJ1-4; D might be TRBD1 (5 bases). The CDR3 spans 17 residues. Trimming pared 0 bases from V and 7 bases from J, leaving 18 bases between. CDR1 SGHDN and CDR2 FVKESK come from the germline V gene. The chain's CDR3 is CASSQDPGSGRLEKLFF. CDR3 DNA sequence: TGTGCCAGCAGCCAAGATCCGGGTTCAGGGCGTCTTGAAAAACTGTTTTTT.

In this sample, this clone turned up a few times. The CDR3 region has the DNA TGCGCCAGCAGCCAAGATAATTCACGAGCCAAGACCCAGTACTTC. Amino acid sequence: CASSQDNSRAKTQYF. The chain couples TRBV4-1 to TRBJ2-5; the D is unclear. Trimming stripped 0 bases from V and 6 bases from J, with 14 bases between. CDR3 length equals 15 residues. Germline CDR1 MGHRA, CDR2 YSYEKL.

This clone has a count of ten or more. This chain joins TRBV7-9 and TRBJ2-7; 10 bases align to TRBD1. Per the germline V gene, CDR1 is SEHNR and CDR2 is FQNEAQ (reference sequence). The CDR3 covers 16 residues. The trim removed 3 bases at V and 8 bases at J, leaving 13 bases unmatched. The CDR3 here is CASSFSPGTGERQQYF. For the CDR3, the DNA is TGTGCCAGCAGCTTCTCACCCGGGACAGGGGAGAGGCAGCAGTACTTC.

This chain links TRBV4-2 with TRBJ1-1; no reliable D call. Trimming shortened V by 4 bases and J by 2 bases, and 11 bases separated the two germline ends. The CDR3 totals 14 residues. Germline V gene lookup returns CDR1 LGHNA and CDR2 YNFKEQ. This CDR3 is CASSPSDRNTEAFF. Written as DNA, the CDR3 is TGTGCCAGCAGCCCATCGGACCGAAACACTGAAGCTTTCTTT.

The table lists this clone with a few counts. The rearrangement joins TRBV7-2 to TRBJ1-5, with TRBD1 matching over 10 bases. The ends lost 1 base at V and 11 bases at J; junction bases unmatched: 5. The CDR3 loop spans 14 amino acids. The germline V gene encodes CDR1 SGHTA and CDR2 FQGNSA. The DNA of the CDR3 is TGTGCCAGCAGCTTAGGACAGGGGGCGGTAGCCCAGCATTTT. Encoded protein: CASSLGQGAVAQHF.

The gene calls are TRBV2 and TRBJ2-5; D is possibly TRBD1 (6 bases). The CDR3 has 13 amino acids. CDR1 and CDR2 (germline): SNHLY, FYNNEI. V dropped 6 bases and J dropped 7 bases, with 15 bases sitting between them. The chain's CDR3 is CASRDSPLGTQYF. CDR3 nucleotide sequence: TGTGCCAGCAGGGACAGCCCCTTGGGGACCCAGTACTTC. Complete variable domain (other parts from reference TRBV2 and TRBJ2-5): EPEVTQTPSHQVTQMGQEVILRCVPISNHLYFYWYRQILGQKVEFLVSFYNNEISEKSEIFDDQFSVERPDGSNFTLKIRSTKLEDSAMYFCASRDSPLGTQYFGPGTRLLVL.

The chain links TRBV7-9 to TRBJ2-7; D call uncertain. Per the germline V gene, CDR1 is SEHNR and CDR2 is FQNEAQ (reference sequence). Trimming removed 5 bases at V and 2 bases at J, with 13 bases between. The CDR3 runs 14 residues. Here the CDR3 DNA reads TGTGCCAGCAGCCATCGGACGCGAGCCTACGAGCAGTACTTC. This encodes CASSHRTRAYEQYF. Complete variable domain (other parts from reference TRBV7-9 and TRBJ2-7): DTGVSQNPRHKITKRGQNVTFRCDPISEHNRLYWYRQTLGQGPEFLTYFQNEAQLEKSRLLSDRFSAERPKGSFSTLEIQRTEQGDSAMYLCASSHRTRAYEQYFGPGTRLTVT.

The rearrangement links TRBV14 to TRBJ1-3; D remains unclear. Trimming pared 0 bases from V and 1 base from J, leaving 10 bases between. This CDR3 has 16 residues. CDR1 is SGHDN and CDR2 is FVKESK in the germline V gene. CDR3 nucleotides: TGTGCCAGCAGCCAAGACTCCGGGTCGTCTGGAAACACCATATATTTT. As protein: CASSQDSGSSGNTIYF.

The chain employs TRBV4-3 and TRBJ1-4, with TRBD1 matching 8 bases. CDR1 is LGHNA and CDR2 is YSLEER in the germline V gene. The CDR3 is 18 residues long. V lost 6 bases and J lost 2; bases outside the gene matches: 14. Here the CDR3 reads CASRKGQGDGATNEKLFF. The CDR3 coding sequence is TGCGCCAGCAGGAAAGGACAGGGTGACGGGGCGACTAATGAAAAACTGTTTTTT.

V and J are TRBV19 and TRBJ2-3; tentatively, D is TRBD1 (5 bases). This CDR3 contains 15 residues. Between the trimmed V and J ends, which lost 3 bases and 2 bases, there was a span of 12 bases. Looked up from germline, CDR1 is LNHDA and CDR2 is SQIVND (reference sequence). The CDR3, as DNA: TGTGCCAGTAGTATGGGGCCCTCGGCCACAGATACGCAGTATTTT. It codes for CASSMGPSATDTQYF. Looking up the rest from reference TRBV19 and TRBJ2-3 gives the full variable domain: DGGITQSPKYLFRKEGQNVTLSCEQNLNHDAMYWYRQDPGQGLRLIYYSQIVNDFQKGDIAEGYSVSREKKESFPLTVTSAQKNPTAFYLCASSMGPSATDTQYFGPGTRLTVL.

The chain employs TRBV25-1 and TRBJ2-3, with D possibly TRBD1 on 5 matching bases. This CDR3 is 12 amino acids long. Germline CDR1 is MGHDK and CDR2 is SYGVNS. Trimming took 7 bases from V and 8 from J, leaving 13 bases between them. The CDR3 DNA follows: TGTGCCAGCAATAGGGGCTCAGGTACGCAGTATTTT. Its protein product is CASNRGSGTQYF.

There are a few counts of this clone. The rearrangement joins TRBV7-2 to TRBJ2-3; TRBD1 agrees at 9 bases. Germline CDR1 and CDR2: SGHTA and FQGNSA. V lost 2 bases to trimming and J lost 2 bases; unmatched junction nucleotides: 5. The CDR3 is made up of 16 amino acids. In DNA form, the CDR3 reads TGTGCCAGCAGCTTATCAAGGGACAGGGCCACAGATACGCAGTATTTT. Translating it yields CASSLSRDRATDTQYF.

This clone came up once. V is TRBV7-9 and J is TRBJ2-7; D might be TRBD1 or TRBD2, each matching 5 bases. The germline V gene encodes CDR1 SEHNR and CDR2 FQNEAQ (reference sequence). V gave up 5 bases and J gave up 3 bases, with 17 bases separating them. The CDR3 length is 15 residues. The CDR3 coding sequence is TGTGCCAGCAGCCCCCAAGGTGGGGGACGCTACGAGCAGTACGTC. Protein: CASSPQGGGRYEQYV.

This clone was counted only a few times. CDR3 DNA: TGTGCCAGCAGCGTTGGGGATGGTTCTGGGGCCAACGTCCTGACTTTC. It is translated as CASSVGDGSGANVLTF. The V call is TRBV7-3, the J call TRBJ2-6; D gene unclear. Trimming removed 5 bases at V and 1 base at J, with 12 bases between. Germline V gene data show CDR1 as SGHTA and CDR2 as FQGTGA. This CDR3 contains 16 residues. Variable domain in full (rest from reference TRBV7-3 and TRBJ2-6): GAGVSQTPSNKVTEKGKYVELRCDPISGHTALYWYRQSLGQGPEFLIYFQGTGAADDSGLPNDRFFAVRPEGSVSTLKIQRTERGDSAVYLCASSVGDGSGANVLTFGAGSRLTVL.

In its sample, this clone was seen a few times. This chain connects TRBV7-3 to TRBJ2-1; 10 bases are shared with TRBD2. CDR1 is SGHTA, CDR2 FQGTGA, per germline. Trimming at V came to 5 bases and at J to 8 bases, leaving 9 bases not matched to a gene. This CDR3 is built from 15 residues. As DNA, the CDR3 is TGTGCCAGCAGCCCCCGGAGCGGGGGGGCGGATGAGCAGTTCTTC. This sequence encodes CASSPRSGGADEQFF.

This clone was detected a few times. This chain links TRBV5-4 with TRBJ2-3; the D gene is possibly TRBD1 (6 bases). Germline V gives CDR1 SGHNT, CDR2 YYREEE (reference sequence). The CDR3 sequence is 15 residues long. The V end was cut by 3 bases, the J end by 4 bases, with 15 bases between. CDR3 nucleotides: TGTGCCAGCAGCTCCACAGGGAACCCCTCAGATACGCAGTATTTT. It codes for CASSSTGNPSDTQYF.